This T cell receptor beta chain was sequenced in a study of T cells in pancreatic ductal adenocarcinoma. No neoadjuvant therapy was given to the selected pancreatic ductal adenocarcinoma patients before their surgery. TCRdb keeps only in-frame clones here, not all; method: immunoSEQ multiplex PCR. The sample has over 100,000 clones, about 95% seen once; the top ten hold 3.1%. General study findings and limits: Blood clonality (around 0.066) did not differ significantly from tumor (about 0.12). Results skew toward the minority of patients with early-stage disease. Compared with tumor, blood showed more total productive templates and roughly 8-fold more clonotypes. Comparisons of tumor and blood clonality may show falsely lower tumor diversity.

As to this clone: Its antigen is undetermined.

V lost 0 bases and J lost 6; bases outside the gene matches: 5. CDR3 length equals 14 residues. Germline V lookup: CDR1 SGHAT, CDR2 FQNNGV. This receptor was identified in a human donor with pancreatic ductal adenocarcinoma. The V call is TRBV11-2, the J call TRBJ2-7, with 7 nucleotides matching TRBD1. The specimen sequenced was PBMCs. CDR3 sequence reads: CASSLDGTVTEQYF. The CDR3 DNA reads TGTGCCAGCAGCTTAGATGGGACAGTAACCGAGCAGTACTTC.